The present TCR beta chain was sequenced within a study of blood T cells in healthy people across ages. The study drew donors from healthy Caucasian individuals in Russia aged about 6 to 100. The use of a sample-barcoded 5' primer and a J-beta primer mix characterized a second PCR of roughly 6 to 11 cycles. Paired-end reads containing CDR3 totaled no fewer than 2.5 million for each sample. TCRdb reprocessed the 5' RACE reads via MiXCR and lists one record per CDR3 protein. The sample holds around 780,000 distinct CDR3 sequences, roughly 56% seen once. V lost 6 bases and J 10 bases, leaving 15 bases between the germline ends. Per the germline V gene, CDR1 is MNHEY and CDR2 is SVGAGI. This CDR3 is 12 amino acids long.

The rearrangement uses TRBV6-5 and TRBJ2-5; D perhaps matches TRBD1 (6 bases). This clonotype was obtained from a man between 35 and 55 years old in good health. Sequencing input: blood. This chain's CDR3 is CASRQRQGYQYF. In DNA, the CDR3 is TGTGCCAGCAGGCAACGCCAGGGGTACCAGTACTTC.